The T cell receptor (beta chain) described here comes from a study of blood T cells in healthy people across ages. General observations from the study: Changes in expanded clonotypes were possibly confounded, as the CMV status of donors was unknown. Comparison with aged donors showed that long-lived donors had more naive CD4+ cells and higher diversity. Roughly linear declines in TCR beta diversity per million T cells occurred with age.

A second PCR, run for 7 to 11 cycles, used a sample-barcoded 5' primer plus a J-beta primer mix. TCRdb re-derived calls from the 5' RACE reads in MiXCR, one entry per CDR3 protein. This sample has 600,000 to 800,000 distinct CDR3 sequences, with about 50% found just once. V lost 8 bases, J lost 8 bases, and 7 bases stayed unmatched. The CDR3 covers 12 residues. This clonotype was found many times. Antigen: not known. With each sample, at least 5 micrograms of total RNA were extracted. J is TRBJ1-1 and V is TRBV12-3 or TRBV12-4; 8 bases agree with TRBD1. The sample taken for sequencing was blood. The clonotype originates from a woman older than 75 in good health. The CDR3 protein is CASVDTGGEAFF. CDR3 DNA sequence: TGTGCCAGCGTTGATACAGGGGGAGAAGCTTTCTTT.